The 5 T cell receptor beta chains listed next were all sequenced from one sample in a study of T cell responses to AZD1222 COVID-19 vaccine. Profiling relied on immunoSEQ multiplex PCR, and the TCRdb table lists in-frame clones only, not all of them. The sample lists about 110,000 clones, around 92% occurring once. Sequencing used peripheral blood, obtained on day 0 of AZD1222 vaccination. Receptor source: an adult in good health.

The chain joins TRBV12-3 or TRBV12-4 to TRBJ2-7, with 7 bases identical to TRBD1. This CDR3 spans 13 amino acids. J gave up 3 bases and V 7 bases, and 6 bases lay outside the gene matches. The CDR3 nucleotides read TGTGCCAGCAAATTTAGACAGGGCTACGAGCAGTACTTC. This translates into CASKFRQGYEQYF.

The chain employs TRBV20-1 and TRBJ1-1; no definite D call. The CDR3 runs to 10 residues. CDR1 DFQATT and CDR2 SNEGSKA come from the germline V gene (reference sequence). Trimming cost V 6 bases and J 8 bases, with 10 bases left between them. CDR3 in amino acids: CSASKEEAFF. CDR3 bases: TGCAGTGCCTCCAAAGAGGAAGCTTTCTTT.

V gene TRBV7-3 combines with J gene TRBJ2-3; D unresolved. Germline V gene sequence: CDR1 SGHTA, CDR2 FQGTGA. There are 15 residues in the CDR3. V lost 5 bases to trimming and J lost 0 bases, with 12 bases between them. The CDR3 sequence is CASSPGYLSTDTQYF. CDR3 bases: TGTGCCAGCAGCCCCGGGTACCTTAGCACAGATACGCAGTATTTT.

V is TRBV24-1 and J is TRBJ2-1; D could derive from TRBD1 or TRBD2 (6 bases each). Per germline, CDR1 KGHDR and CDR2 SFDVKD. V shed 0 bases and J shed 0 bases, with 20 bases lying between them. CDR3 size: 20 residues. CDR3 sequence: CATSDLPQGRFMSSYNEQFF. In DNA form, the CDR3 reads TGTGCCACCAGTGATTTGCCTCAGGGGAGGTTTATGAGCTCCTACAATGAGCAGTTCTTC.

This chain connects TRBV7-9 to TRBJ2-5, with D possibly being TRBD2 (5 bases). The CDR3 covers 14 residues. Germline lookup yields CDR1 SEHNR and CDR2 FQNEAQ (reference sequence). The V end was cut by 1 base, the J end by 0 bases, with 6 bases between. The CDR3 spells CASSLVGNQETQYF. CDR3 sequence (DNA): TGTGCCAGCAGCTTAGTCGGGAACCAAGAGACCCAGTACTTC.